This TCR beta chain was recovered during a study of Ad26.COV2.S vaccination and SARS-CoV-2 variants. Specified treatment: some 19 received Ad26.COV2.S at low or high dose, single or two shots; roughly five received placebo; per-sample allocation not given. Day 63 following the first vaccine or placebo injection was when the samples were taken. TCRdb keeps only in-frame clones here, not all; method: immunoSEQ multiplex PCR. Here the sample spans 430,000 or so clones, 85% to 90% being singletons. This CDR3 is built from 14 residues. Germline assignment: CDR1 SGHRS and CDR2 YFSETQ. V was clipped by 0 bases and J by 8 bases, with 14 bases between them.

The V call is TRBV5-1, the J call TRBJ1-2; TRBD1 is a possible D gene (6 bases). This specimen consisted of peripheral blood, obtained in a trial of Ad26.COV2.S vaccine versus placebo. This TCR derives from a person aged 18-60 years who received the Ad26.COV2.S COVID-19 vaccine or a placebo. The CDR3 loop is CASSLDHRAGGYTF. The DNA of the CDR3 is TGCGCCAGCAGCTTGGATCACAGGGCGGGCGGCTACACCTTC.